Below, one T cell receptor beta chain is given with its context. What it recognizes is unknown. Sequenced with the Oncomine TCR Beta short-read assay was DNA taken from cultured CD4+ T cells. A single record per CDR3 protein comes from TCRdb applying MiXCR to the PCR reads. Of some 7,000 distinct CDR3 sequences in the sample, around 30% were seen once. The data stem from a study of vaccination and CD4 T cells after COVID-19. The treatment is: approximately 9-day PBMC culture with coronavirus spike peptide pools or control peptides (ViraFEST assay). The collection of CD4+ T cells from the unexposed donor took place before the COVID-19 pandemic (2011-2018). Germline CDR1 and CDR2: SGHTA and FQGNSA. CDR3 length equals 15 residues. Trimming took 4 bases from V and 5 from J; bases not matched to a gene: 7.

This receptor was identified in a human donor in good health. Sequencing was carried out using CD4+ T cells from blood, cultured in vitro. The V call is TRBV7-2, the J call TRBJ1-1; 10 bases line up with TRBD1. The CDR3, as DNA: TGTGCCAGCAGCTCAAGACAGGGGGCTAAAACTGAAGCTTTCTTT. It codes for CASSSRQGAKTEAFF.